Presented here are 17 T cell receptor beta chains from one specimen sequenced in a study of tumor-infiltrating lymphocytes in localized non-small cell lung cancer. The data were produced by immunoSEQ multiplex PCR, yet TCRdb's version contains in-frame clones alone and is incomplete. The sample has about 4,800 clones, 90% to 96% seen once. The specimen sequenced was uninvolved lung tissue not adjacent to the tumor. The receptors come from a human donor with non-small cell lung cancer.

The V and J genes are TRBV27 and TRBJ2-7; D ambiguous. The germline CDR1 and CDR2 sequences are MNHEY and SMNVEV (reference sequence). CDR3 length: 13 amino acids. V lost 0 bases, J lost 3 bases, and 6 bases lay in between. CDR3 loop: CASSLSSFYEQYF. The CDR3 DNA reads TGTGCCAGCAGTTTATCGAGTTTCTACGAGCAGTACTTC.

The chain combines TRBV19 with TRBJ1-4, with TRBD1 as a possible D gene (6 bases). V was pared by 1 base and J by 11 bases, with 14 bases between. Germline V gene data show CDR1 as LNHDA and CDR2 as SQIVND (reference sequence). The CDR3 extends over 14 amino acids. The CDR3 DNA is TGTGCCAGTAGTATAGCCAGGGGACCTCTTAAACTGTTTTTT. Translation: CASSIARGPLKLFF.

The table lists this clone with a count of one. The CDR3 nucleotides are TGTGCCAGCAGCGTGTCCGGGACAGCCTATGGCTACACCTTC. As protein: CASSVSGTAYGYTF. This chain uses TRBV9 with TRBJ1-2; TRBD1 matches 7 bases. This CDR3 contains 14 residues. The germline V gene encodes CDR1 SGDLS and CDR2 YYNGEE. Trimming at V came to 2 bases and at J to 4 bases, leaving 5 bases not matched to a gene.

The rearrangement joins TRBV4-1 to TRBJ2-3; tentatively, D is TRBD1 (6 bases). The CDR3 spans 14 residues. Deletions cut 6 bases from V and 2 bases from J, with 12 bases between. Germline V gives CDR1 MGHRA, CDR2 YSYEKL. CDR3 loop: CASRRTVDTDTQYF. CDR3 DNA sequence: TGCGCCAGCAGGCGGACAGTAGACACAGATACGCAGTATTTT.

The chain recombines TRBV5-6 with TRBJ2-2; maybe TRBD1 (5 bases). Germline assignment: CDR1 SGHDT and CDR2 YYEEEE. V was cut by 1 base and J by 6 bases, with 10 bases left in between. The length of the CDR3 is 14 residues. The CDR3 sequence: CASSLMDNPGELFF. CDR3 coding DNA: TGTGCCAGCAGCTTGATGGACAACCCCGGGGAGCTGTTTTTT.

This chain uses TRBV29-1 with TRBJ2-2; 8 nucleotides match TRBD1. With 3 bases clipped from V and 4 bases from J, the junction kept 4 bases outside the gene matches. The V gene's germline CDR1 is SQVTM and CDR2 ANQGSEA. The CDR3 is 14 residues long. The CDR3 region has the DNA TGCAGCGTTGACAGGGGGCAACGCACCGGGGAGCTGTTTTTT. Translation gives CSVDRGQRTGELFF.

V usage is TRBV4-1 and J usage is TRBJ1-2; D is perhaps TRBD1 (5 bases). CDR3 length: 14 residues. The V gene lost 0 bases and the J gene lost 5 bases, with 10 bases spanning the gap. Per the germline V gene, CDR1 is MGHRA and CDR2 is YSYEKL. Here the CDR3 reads CASSQDGQGYGYTF. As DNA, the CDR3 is TGCGCCAGCAGCCAAGATGGGCAGGGTTATGGCTACACCTTC.

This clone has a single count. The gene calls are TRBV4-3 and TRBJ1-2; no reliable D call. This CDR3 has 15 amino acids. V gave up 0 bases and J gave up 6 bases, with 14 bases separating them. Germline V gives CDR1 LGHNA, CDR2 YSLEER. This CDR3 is CASSQDYEGSDGYTF. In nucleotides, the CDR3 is TGCGCCAGCAGCCAAGACTACGAGGGCAGCGATGGCTACACCTTC.

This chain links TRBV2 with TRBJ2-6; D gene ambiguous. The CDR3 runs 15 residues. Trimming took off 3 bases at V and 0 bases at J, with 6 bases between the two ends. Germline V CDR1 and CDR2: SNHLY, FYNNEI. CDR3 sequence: CASSDGISGANVLTF. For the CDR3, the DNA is TGTGCCAGCAGTGACGGAATCTCTGGGGCCAACGTCCTGACTTTC.

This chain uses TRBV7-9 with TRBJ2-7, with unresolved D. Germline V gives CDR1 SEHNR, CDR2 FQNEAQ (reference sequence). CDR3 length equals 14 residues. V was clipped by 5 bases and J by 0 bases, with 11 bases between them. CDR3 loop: CASSPRTRSYEQYF. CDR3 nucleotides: TGTGCCAGCAGCCCACGGACGCGCTCCTACGAGCAGTACTTC.

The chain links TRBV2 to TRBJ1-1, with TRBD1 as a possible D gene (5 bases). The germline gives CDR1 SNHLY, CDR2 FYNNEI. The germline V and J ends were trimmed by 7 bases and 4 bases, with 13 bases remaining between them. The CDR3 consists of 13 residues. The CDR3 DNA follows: TGTGCCAGCACGGCGGGGGAGGGCACTGAAGCTTTCTTT. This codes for CASTAGEGTEAFF.

The CDR3: CASSLVLAGPHNEQFF. In DNA, the CDR3 is TGTGCCAGCAGCTTAGTCCTAGCGGGCCCTCACAATGAGCAGTTCTTC. V gene TRBV7-9 combines with J gene TRBJ2-1; 8 bases match TRBD2. From germline, CDR1 is SEHNR and CDR2 FQNEAQ (reference sequence). The CDR3 runs 16 residues. J was trimmed by 5 bases and V by 1 base; bases with no gene match: 7.

CDR3: CASSERRKGAEAFF. The DNA of the CDR3 is TGTGCCAGCAGTGAAAGGAGGAAGGGGGCTGAAGCTTTCTTT. This chain links TRBV2 with TRBJ1-1, with D possibly being TRBD1 (6 bases). The germline V and J ends were trimmed by 2 bases and 6 bases, with 13 bases remaining between them. The CDR3 is 14 amino acids. Per the germline V gene, CDR1 is SNHLY and CDR2 is FYNNEI.

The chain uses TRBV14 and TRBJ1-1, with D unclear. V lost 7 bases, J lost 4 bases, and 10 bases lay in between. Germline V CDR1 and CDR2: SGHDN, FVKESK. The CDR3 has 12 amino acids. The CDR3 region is CASTRVTTEAFF. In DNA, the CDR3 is TGTGCCAGCACCCGGGTGACCACTGAAGCTTTCTTT.

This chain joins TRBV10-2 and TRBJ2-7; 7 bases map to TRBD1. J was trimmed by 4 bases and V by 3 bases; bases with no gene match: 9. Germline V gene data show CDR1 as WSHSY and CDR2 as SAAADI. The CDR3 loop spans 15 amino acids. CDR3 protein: CASSDEQGTSYEQYF. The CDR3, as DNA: TGCGCCAGCAGTGACGAACAGGGGACCTCGTACGAGCAGTACTTC.

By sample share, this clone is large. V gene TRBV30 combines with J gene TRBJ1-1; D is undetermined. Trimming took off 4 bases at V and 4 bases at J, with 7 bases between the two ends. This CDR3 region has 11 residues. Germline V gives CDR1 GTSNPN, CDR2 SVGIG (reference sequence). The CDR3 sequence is CAWIILTEAFF. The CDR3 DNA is TGTGCCTGGATTATACTCACTGAAGCTTTCTTT.

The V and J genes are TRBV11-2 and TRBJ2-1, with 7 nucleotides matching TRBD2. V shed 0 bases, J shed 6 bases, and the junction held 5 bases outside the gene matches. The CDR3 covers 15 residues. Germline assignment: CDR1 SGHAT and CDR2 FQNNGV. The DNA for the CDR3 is TGTGCCAGCAGCTTAGATAGCGGGCTAGGCAATGAGCAGTTCTTC. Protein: CASSLDSGLGNEQFF.